This TCR beta chain was identified during a study of cytomegalovirus exposure and HLA in healthy donors. The CDR3 has 15 residues. With 4 bases clipped from V and 1 base from J, the junction kept 7 bases outside the gene matches. The germline CDR1 and CDR2 sequences are SGHRS and YFSETQ. Study-wide findings and caveats: Among TCR beta chains, those listed as cytomegalovirus-associated numbered fewer than 200.

Amplification used 60 Vbeta primers and 13 Jbeta primers. Assay: immunoSEQ multiplex PCR; the TCRdb copy retains only in-frame clones and omits some. The sample has under 200,000 clones; about 64% are singletons. This clone was detected once. The antigen is not known. Other nucleotide sequences from this sample produce the same CDR3. The sequenced sample consisted of PBMCs. This clonotype was obtained from a man in his forties or fifties in good health and CMV-seronegative. The chain combines TRBV5-1 with TRBJ1-1, with 7 bases matching TRBD1. The CDR3 DNA reads TGCGCCAGCAGCCCAGGACAGGTGGGGAACACTGAAGCTTTCTTT. It specifies CASSPGQVGNTEAFF.